The table lists the clone carrying this T cell receptor beta chain with a few counts. Its antigen is undetermined. J lost 9 bases, V lost 4 bases, and 10 bases had no gene match. The germline V gene has CDR1 WNHNN and CDR2 SYGVQD (reference sequence). This CDR3 has 16 amino acids. The sample comes from a study of cytomegalovirus exposure and HLA in healthy donors. Study-wide results and caveats: Using the classifier, cytomegalovirus status was reportedly diagnosed with high specificity and sensitivity. Under in vitro conditions, a few CMV-associated chains were confirmed as specific for CMV antigens. There were fewer than 200 TCR beta chains listed as cytomegalovirus-associated.

Assay used: immunoSEQ multiplex PCR; TCRdb lists only in-frame clones, some missing. The sample lists some 170,000 clones, around four fifths seen once, with around 2.4% in the top ten. Source material: PBMCs. The sequence was obtained from a man under 40 in good health and CMV-seropositive. V gene TRBV10-1 combines with J gene TRBJ2-1, with 12 bases identical to TRBD2. The CDR3 DNA is TGCGCCAGCAGTGCGACAACTAGCGGGGGGTTCAGTGAGCAGTTCTTC. The encoded protein is CASSATTSGGFSEQFF.